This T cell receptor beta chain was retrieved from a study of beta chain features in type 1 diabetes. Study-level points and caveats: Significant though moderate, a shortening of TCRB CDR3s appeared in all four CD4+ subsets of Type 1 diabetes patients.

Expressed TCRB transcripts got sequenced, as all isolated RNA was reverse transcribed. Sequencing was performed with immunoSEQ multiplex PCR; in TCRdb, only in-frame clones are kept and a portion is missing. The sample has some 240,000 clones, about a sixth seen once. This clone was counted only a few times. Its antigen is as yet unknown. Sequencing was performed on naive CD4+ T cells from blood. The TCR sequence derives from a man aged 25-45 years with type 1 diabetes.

The CDR3 nucleotides read TGTGCCAGCTCACCACGCGTGGGCGAGTTAGGCAATGAGCAGTTCTTC. Translated, it gives CASSPRVGELGNEQFF. This rearrangement joins TRBV18 to TRBJ2-1, with D uncertain. This CDR3 is built from 16 residues. The germline V gene has CDR1 KGHSH and CDR2 LQKENI. Between the trimmed V and J ends, which lost 1 base and 6 bases, there was a span of 16 bases.